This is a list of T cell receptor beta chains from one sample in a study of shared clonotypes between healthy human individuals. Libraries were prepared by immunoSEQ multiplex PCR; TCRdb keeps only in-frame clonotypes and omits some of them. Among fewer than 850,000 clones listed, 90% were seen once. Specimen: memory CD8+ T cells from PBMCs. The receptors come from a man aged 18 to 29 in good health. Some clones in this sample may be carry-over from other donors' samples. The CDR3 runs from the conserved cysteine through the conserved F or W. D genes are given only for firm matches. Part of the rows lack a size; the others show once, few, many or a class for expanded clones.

DNA: TGTGCCATCAGTGAGTCCCCAGGGGGATTGATCTATGGCTACACCTTC
CDR3: CAISESPGGLIYGYTF
V: TRBV10-3
J: TRBJ1-2
size: NA
D: TRBD1

DNA: TGTGCCAGCAACCCGACAGGGAGCTCCTACGAGCAGTACTTC
CDR3: CASNPTGSSYEQYF
V: TRBV27
J: TRBJ2-7
size: NA
D: TRBD1

DNA: TGTGCCAGCAGCCCCACAGATACTTACGAGCAGTACTTC
CDR3: CASSPTDTYEQYF
V: TRBV7-8
J: TRBJ2-7
size: NA
D: NA

DNA: TGTGCCAGCAGCCAACCAGGCGCAGGAGGTGGGGCCAACGTCCTGACTTTC
CDR3: CASSQPGAGGGANVLTF
V: TRBV4-2
J: TRBJ2-6
size: NA
D: NA

DNA: TGTGCCACCAGCAGAGGACTAGCGGGAGGACTATACAATGAGCAGTTCTTC
CDR3: CATSRGLAGGLYNEQFF
V: TRBV15
J: TRBJ2-1
size: NA
D: TRBD2

DNA: TGTGCCAGCAGCGGCGGGACTAGCGGACCCAATGAGCAGTTCTTC
CDR3: CASSGGTSGPNEQFF
V: TRBV13
J: TRBJ2-1
size: NA
D: TRBD2

DNA: TGCGCCAGCAGCCAACAACCGGGGACAGGGGGCTACACCTTC
CDR3: CASSQQPGTGGYTF
V: TRBV4-1
J: TRBJ1-2
size: NA
D: TRBD1

DNA: TGTGCCAGCAGTTACTTGCCAGGGGGAGAGACCCAGTACTTC
CDR3: CASSYLPGGETQYF
V: TRBV6-5
J: TRBJ2-5
size: NA
D: TRBD1

DNA: TGTGCCAGCAGCGTAGCCGAGAATCCCGAGCAGTTCTTC
CDR3: CASSVAENPEQFF
V: TRBV9
J: TRBJ2-1
size: NA
D: NA

DNA: TGTGCCAGCAGCGAATGGGGGGCTCGATCACCCCTCCACTTT
CDR3: CASSEWGARSPLHF
V: TRBV6-5
J: TRBJ1-6
size: NA
D: NA

DNA: TGTGCCAGCAGTTTGATCGAGCGGGAGGGCCGGGAGCAGTACTTC
CDR3: CASSLIEREGREQYF
V: TRBV28
J: TRBJ2-7
size: NA
D: TRBD2

DNA: TGTGCCAGCAGTGTCCTTAATGAAAAACTGTTTTTT
CDR3: CASSVLNEKLFF
V: TRBV6-1
J: TRBJ1-4
size: NA
D: NA

DNA: TGTGCCAGCAGATCCGGGGTGGGCTACACCTTC
CDR3: CASRSGVGYTF
V: TRBV28
J: TRBJ1-2
size: NA
D: NA

DNA: TGTGCCAGCAGCTTCGATCAGGGGGGCCGGGAGACCCAGTACTTC
CDR3: CASSFDQGGRETQYF
V: TRBV11-1
J: TRBJ2-5
size: NA
D: NA

DNA: TGTGCCAGCAGCTCCAGGGCTAGCGGGAGTTGGGACATTCAGTACTTC
CDR3: CASSSRASGSWDIQYF
V: TRBV9
J: TRBJ2-4
size: NA
D: TRBD2

DNA: TGTGCCAGCAGCGAAACAGGGAGCAATGAGCAGTTCTTC
CDR3: CASSETGSNEQFF
V: TRBV9
J: TRBJ2-1
size: NA
D: NA

DNA: TGTGCCAGCAGCAGGACAGGGGGGACCTCCTATGGCTACACCTTC
CDR3: CASSRTGGTSYGYTF
V: TRBV28
J: TRBJ1-2
size: NA
D: TRBD1

DNA: TGTGCCAGCAGCCGGACTAGCGGGGTTAGCTCCTACAATGAGCAGTTCTTC
CDR3: CASSRTSGVSSYNEQFF
V: TRBV11-2
J: TRBJ2-1
size: NA
D: TRBD2

DNA: TGTGCCAGTCGGTACGGGGGGGGTTACAATGAGCAGTTCTTC
CDR3: CASRYGGGYNEQFF
V: TRBV19
J: TRBJ2-1
size: NA
D: TRBD2

DNA: TGCGCCAGCAGCCTAAAGACAGGGGTCGAGCAGTACTTC
CDR3: CASSLKTGVEQYF
V: TRBV4-1
J: TRBJ2-7
size: NA
D: TRBD1

DNA: TGTGCCAGCAGCTTAGTATTGGCGGGAGGGAGCTCCTACGAGCAGTACTTC
CDR3: CASSLVLAGGSSYEQYF
V: TRBV7-8
J: TRBJ2-7
size: NA
D: TRBD2

DNA: TGTGCCAGCAGCCCCACGGGACAGTACACAGATACGCAGTATTTT
CDR3: CASSPTGQYTDTQYF
V: TRBV9
J: TRBJ2-3
size: NA
D: TRBD1

DNA: TGTGCCAGCAGCTTCGGCAAGGTGGGGGGCAATCAGCCCCAGCATTTT
CDR3: CASSFGKVGGNQPQHF
V: TRBV7-9
J: TRBJ1-5
size: NA
D: NA

DNA: TGCGCCAGCAGCCTATCTGGGACAGGGTCTTACAATGAGCAGTTCTTC
CDR3: CASSLSGTGSYNEQFF
V: TRBV4-1
J: TRBJ2-1
size: once
D: TRBD1

DNA: TGCAGCGTTGATGGTCCGACTAGCGGGGCGAGCTCCTACAATGAGCAGTTCTTC
CDR3: CSVDGPTSGASSYNEQFF
V: TRBV29-1
J: TRBJ2-1
size: NA
D: TRBD2

DNA: TGTGCCTGGAGTGTACCCGGTTCCTACGAGCAGTACTTC
CDR3: CAWSVPGSYEQYF
V: TRBV30
J: TRBJ2-7
size: NA
D: NA

DNA: TGTGCCATCAGTGAAGAGGGGGAAAAACTGTTTTTT
CDR3: CAISEEGEKLFF
V: TRBV10-3
J: TRBJ1-4
size: NA
D: NA

DNA: TGTGCCAGCAGCTTTAACGGGGATAGTAGTCGGGATACGCAGTATTTT
CDR3: CASSFNGDSSRDTQYF
V: TRBV9
J: TRBJ2-3
size: once
D: NA

DNA: TGTGCCAGCAGCCATGGGCACGAGCAGTACTTC
CDR3: CASSHGHEQYF
V: TRBV14
J: TRBJ2-7
size: NA
D: NA

DNA: TGTGCCAGCAGGGGGGGGACAGTGGGCAATCAGCCCCAGCATTTT
CDR3: CASRGGTVGNQPQHF
V: TRBV27
J: TRBJ1-5
size: NA
D: TRBD1

DNA: TGTGCCAGCAGTCCGCCCCCGAGGGGAAGCAATCAGCCCCAGCATTTT
CDR3: CASSPPPRGSNQPQHF
V: TRBV28
J: TRBJ1-5
size: NA
D: NA

DNA: TGCAGCGTTGAAGATGTGTGGGCGAGGAACACTGAAGCTTTCTTT
CDR3: CSVEDVWARNTEAFF
V: TRBV29-1
J: TRBJ1-1
size: NA
D: NA

DNA: TGTGCCAGCAGTTGGGACAGGGGACTCGACGAGCAGTACTTC
CDR3: CASSWDRGLDEQYF
V: TRBV6-5
J: TRBJ2-7
size: once
D: TRBD1

DNA: TGTGCCAGCAGTCCGCGCGGACTAGCGGGAGTTTCCTACAATGAGCAGTTCTTC
CDR3: CASSPRGLAGVSYNEQFF
V: TRBV28
J: TRBJ2-1
size: once
D: TRBD2

DNA: TGTGCCACCAGTTACGGTTTTTCCTACGAGCAGTACTTC
CDR3: CATSYGFSYEQYF
V: TRBV15
J: TRBJ2-7
size: NA
D: NA

DNA: TGTGCCAGTGGACCCCTGTACCAAGAGACCCAGTACTTC
CDR3: CASGPLYQETQYF
V: TRBV7-9
J: TRBJ2-5
size: NA
D: NA

DNA: TGCGCCAGCAGCCAAGATCCCAGGGGAAGGGAGACCCAGTACTTC
CDR3: CASSQDPRGRETQYF
V: TRBV4-3
J: TRBJ2-5
size: NA
D: NA

DNA: TGTGCCAGCAGTTTCGAAGTGGCAGGCTATGGCTACACCTTC
CDR3: CASSFEVAGYGYTF
V: TRBV28
J: TRBJ1-2
size: few
D: NA

DNA: TGTGCCAGCAGTTTAGGAGGGGGCCATAGCAATCAGCCCCAGCATTTT
CDR3: CASSLGGGHSNQPQHF
V: TRBV27
J: TRBJ1-5
size: NA
D: TRBD1

DNA: TGTGCCAGCAGTGAATTGGGGTACAATGAGCAGTTCTTC
CDR3: CASSELGYNEQFF
V: TRBV25-1
J: TRBJ2-1
size: NA
D: NA

DNA: TGTGCCAGCAGCACACCTCCGGCGACTGGGGCGAATGAGCAGTTCTTC
CDR3: CASSTPPATGANEQFF
V: TRBV9
J: TRBJ2-1
size: NA
D: NA

DNA: TGTGCCAGCAGCCGCCGACAGGTGCCTCCGACCCAGTACTTC
CDR3: CASSRRQVPPTQYF
V: TRBV14
J: TRBJ2-5
size: NA
D: NA

DNA: TGTGCCAGCAGCTTGTTGAAGGACTACGAGCAGTACTTC
CDR3: CASSLLKDYEQYF
V: TRBV5-4
J: TRBJ2-7
size: NA
D: NA

DNA: TGTGCCAGCAGCAGTCTAGCGGGAGTCTACAATGAGCAGTTCTTC
CDR3: CASSSLAGVYNEQFF
V: TRBV7-9
J: TRBJ2-1
size: NA
D: TRBD2

DNA: TGTGCCAGCAAATATGGGGAGGCTGAAGCTTTCTTT
CDR3: CASKYGEAEAFF
V: TRBV7-9
J: TRBJ1-1
size: NA
D: NA

DNA: TGTGCCAGCAGCGTAGGGACTGCACAAGAGACCCAGTACTTC
CDR3: CASSVGTAQETQYF
V: TRBV9
J: TRBJ2-5
size: NA
D: NA